Below, 18 T cell receptor beta chains from the same sample are listed, as sequenced in a study of identical twins (dated by TCRdb to between 2015 and 2016). Library preparation employed 5' RACE. The run used an Illumina HiSeq 2000. TCRdb reran the public reads through fastp at Q25 and MiXCR, keeping productive beta chains. Rows matching on CDR3 protein sequence are summarized as one entry with the most common DNA and genes. The sample has some 1,600,000 distinct CDR3 sequences on record, 25% to 35% of them singletons. The leading ten clones occupy about 0.3% of the sample. Sequencing used cord blood. These receptors came from a newborn girl in good health.

This clonotype came up a few times. This CDR3 reads CATAQGKNTEAFF. The CDR3 nucleotides are TGTGCCACCGCGCAAGGGAAGAACACTGAAGCTTTCTTT. The chain is built from TRBV2 and TRBJ1-1; D is unresolved. The ends were cut back, 10 bases at V and 1 base at J, with 13 bases in the middle. This CDR3 has 13 residues. Germline V lookup: CDR1 SNHLY, CDR2 FYNNEI.

In this sample, this clonotype turned up a few times. V usage is TRBV24-1 and J usage is TRBJ1-5; D ambiguous. Germline loops: CDR1 KGHDR, CDR2 SFDVKD. The CDR3 spans 13 residues. Trimming left V 9 bases short and J 5 bases short, with 13 bases between. The chain's CDR3 is CATSGGRYQPQHF. As DNA, the CDR3 is TGTGCCACCTCGGGAGGCCGTTATCAGCCCCAGCATTTT.

This clonotype turned up a few times. The chain uses TRBV20-1 and TRBJ2-7; no reliable D call. V lost 3 bases and J lost 0, with 6 bases in between. From germline, CDR1 is DFQATT and CDR2 SNEGSKA (reference sequence). The CDR3 has 12 residues. CDR3 sequence: CSARPFSYEQYF. For the CDR3, the DNA is TGCAGTGCTAGGCCGTTCTCCTACGAGCAGTACTTC.

This clonotype was picked up one time. The V gene is TRBV6-5, the J gene TRBJ1-1, with D maybe TRBD1 (5 bases). This CDR3 is built from 14 residues. In germline, CDR1 is MNHEY, CDR2 SVGAGI. Trimming removed 5 bases from V and 3 bases from J, with 13 bases in between. In nucleotides, the CDR3 is TGTGCCAGCAGTGGGGGACTGGGGTACACTGAAGCTTTCTTT. Amino acid sequence: CASSGGLGYTEAFF.

V is TRBV20-1 and J is TRBJ1-6; D might be TRBD1 (5 bases). The V and J ends lost 1 base and 10 bases respectively, with 17 bases between them. This CDR3 has 15 residues. Germline V gene lookup returns CDR1 DFQATT and CDR2 SNEGSKA (reference sequence). The CDR3 nucleotides read TGCAGTGCTAGAGGACTCGGGCAGGGTCGATCACCCCTCCACTTT. Amino acid sequence: CSARGLGQGRSPLHF.

As concerns this clonotype: Being one base from a much bigger clone, this may be a read error. The chain links TRBV6-5 to TRBJ1-2; 7 nucleotides match TRBD1. CDR1 and CDR2 (germline): MNHEY, SVGAGI. The CDR3 has 13 amino acids. The CDR3 sequence: CVSSWRGQYGYTF. The CDR3, as DNA: TGTGTCAGCAGTTGGAGGGGGCAATATGGCTACACCTTC.

This clonotype came up a few times. The chain joins TRBV27 to TRBJ1-1; maybe TRBD1 (6 bases). The germline V gene has CDR1 MNHEY and CDR2 SMNVEV (reference sequence). The CDR3 has 13 amino acids. V dropped 3 bases and J dropped 6 bases, with 11 bases sitting between them. The CDR3 loop reads CASSFTGTPEAFF. CDR3 sequence (DNA): TGTGCCAGCAGTTTTACAGGGACCCCTGAAGCTTTCTTT.

The V call is TRBV27, the J call TRBJ2-7, with TRBD2 matching 7 bases. J gave up 2 bases and V 4 bases, and 8 bases lay outside the gene matches. The CDR3 consists of 15 residues. Germline values: CDR1 MNHEY, CDR2 SMNVEV (reference sequence). CDR3: CASSWAASGAYEQYF. The DNA for the CDR3 is TGTGCCAGCAGTTGGGCGGCTAGCGGAGCCTACGAGCAGTACTTC.

The chain employs TRBV20-1 and TRBJ2-7, with D perhaps matching TRBD1 (7 bases). This CDR3 region has 16 residues. Germline assignment: CDR1 DFQATT and CDR2 SNEGSKA (reference sequence). With 3 bases removed from V and 2 bases from J, the gap between germline ends came to 20 bases. The CDR3 sequence is CSASRTPRGVAYEQYF. CDR3 sequence (DNA): TGCAGTGCTAGTCGAACTCCCAGGGGGGTAGCCTACGAGCAGTACTTC.

V gene TRBV2 combines with J gene TRBJ1-2; 8 bases map to TRBD1. The CDR3 extends over 15 amino acids. V dropped 5 bases and J dropped 4; count of bases not matched to a gene: 9. Germline values: CDR1 SNHLY, CDR2 FYNNEI. The CDR3 here is CASSYRDRYSYGYTF. CDR3 DNA sequence: TGTGCCAGCAGTTACCGGGACAGGTACTCCTATGGCTACACCTTC.

The chain is built from TRBV11-2 and TRBJ2-5; no clear D. V dropped 1 base and J dropped 3 bases, with 6 bases sitting between them. Germline V gene lookup returns CDR1 SGHAT and CDR2 FQNNGV. This CDR3 is built from 13 residues. The CDR3, as DNA: TGTGCCAGCAGCTTAGCGGCTGAAGAGACCCAGTACTTC. Its translation is CASSLAAEETQYF.

The chain couples TRBV3-1 to TRBJ1-1; no reliable D call. This CDR3 is built from 12 residues. Germline lookup yields CDR1 LGHDT and CDR2 YNNKEL (reference sequence). V was trimmed by 1 base and J by 10 bases, leaving 10 bases between them. The CDR3 sequence is CASSQGRWGAFF. The CDR3 nucleotides read TGTGCCAGCAGCCAAGGGAGGTGGGGAGCTTTCTTT.

The chain employs TRBV20-1 and TRBJ1-2; tentative D call: TRBD1 (5 bases). Germline V gene lookup returns CDR1 DFQATT and CDR2 SNEGSKA (reference sequence). V was pared by 4 bases and J by 6 bases, with 15 bases between. The CDR3 is 13 residues long. In DNA form, the CDR3 reads TGCAGTGCTATTTGGGGACGGGCTCATGGCTACACCTTC. Amino acids: CSAIWGRAHGYTF.

The chain recombines TRBV27 with TRBJ1-6, with no clear D. Trimming pared 3 bases from V and 6 bases from J, leaving 6 bases between. The CDR3 loop spans 13 amino acids. Per germline, CDR1 MNHEY and CDR2 SMNVEV (reference sequence). The CDR3 protein is CASSFSANSPLHF. Here the CDR3 DNA reads TGTGCCAGCAGTTTCAGCGCTAATTCACCCCTCCACTTT.

For the CDR3, the DNA is TGTGCCAGCAGCTTAGCGGGGGCGCGGACCGGGGAGCTGTTTTTT. Translated: CASSLAGARTGELFF. V and J are TRBV7-2 and TRBJ2-2; tentatively, D is TRBD1 (6 bases). Germline assignment: CDR1 SGHTA and CDR2 FQGNSA. This CDR3 is built from 15 residues. V was trimmed by 0 bases and J by 5 bases, leaving 10 bases between them.

A remark on this clonotype: The junction departs from germline at one end; a sequencing error may be responsible. This chain connects TRBV3-1 to TRBJ2-7, with D possibly matching TRBD1 (6 bases). Germline CDR1 reads LGHDT; CDR2 reads YNNKEL (reference sequence). The CDR3 runs to 17 residues. The chain's CDR3 is CASSFQYPGTPRGERYF. CDR3 bases: TGTGCCAGCAGCTTCCAATATCCCGGGACACCCAGGGGCGAGCGGTACTTC.

This clonotype was counted between two and nine times. The gene calls are TRBV25-1 and TRBJ2-3, with TRBD2 matching over 7 bases. The CDR3 sequence is 15 residues long. V dropped 4 bases and J dropped 4; count of bases not matched to a gene: 8. CDR1 MGHDK and CDR2 SYGVNS come from the germline V gene. The CDR3 nucleotides read TGTGCCAGCAGTGTTGGCGGGAGAAGGGCAGATACGCAGTATTTT. The encoded protein is CASSVGGRRADTQYF. Using reference TRBV25-1 and TRBJ2-3 for the parts outside the CDR3, the full variable domain is EADIYQTPRYLVIGTGKKITLECSQTMGHDKMYWYQQDPGMELHLIHYSYGVNSTEKGDLSSESTVSRIRTEHFPLTLESARPSHTSQYLCASSVGGRRADTQYFGPGTRLTVL.

This clonotype showed up just a few times. The chain employs TRBV7-9 and TRBJ1-6; D gene unclear. The CDR3 is 15 residues long. Trimming took 0 bases from V and 7 from J, leaving 10 bases between them. The germline V gene encodes CDR1 SEHNR and CDR2 FQNEAQ (reference sequence). CDR3 region: CASSLAGTRNSPLHF. The CDR3 region has the DNA TGTGCCAGCAGCTTAGCGGGTACCAGGAATTCACCCCTCCACTTT. Combining the CDR3 with reference TRBV7-9 and TRBJ1-6 gives the whole variable domain DTGVSQNPRHKITKRGQNVTFRCDPISEHNRLYWYRQTLGQGPEFLTYFQNEAQLEKSRLLSDRFSAERPKGSFSTLEIQRTEQGDSAMYLCASSLAGTRNSPLHFGNGTRLTVT.